These T cell receptor beta chains were read from a single sample in a study of early T cells in non-severe SARS-CoV-2 infection. TCRdb fed the 5' RACE reads into MiXCR, producing one record per CDR3 protein. The sample has roughly 80,000 distinct CDR3 sequences, around 10% seen once. The source material was whole blood, sampled at baseline. The receptor set was obtained from an adult who was a healthcare worker with PCR-confirmed SARS-CoV-2 infection or an uninfected control (not recorded which). Both conserved end residues are part of each CDR3. The D gene is left open where the match is weak. Not every row has a clone size; where given, it reads once, few, many or a size class.

j_call | v_call | clone_size | d_call | cdr3_nt | cdr3_aa
TRBJ2-1 | TRBV20-1 | NA | NA | TGCAGTGCTAGCATGCCCCCAACAATCGAGCAGTTCTTC | CSASMPPTIEQFF
TRBJ2-2 | TRBV27 | few | NA | TGTGCCAGCAGTTGGTCAGGGACCGGGGAGCTGTTTTTT | CASSWSGTGELFF
TRBJ2-7 | TRBV3-1 | few | TRBD1 | TGTGCCAGCGCTATCAACTGGGGGACAGACTACGAGCAGTACTTC | CASAINWGTDYEQYF
TRBJ1-2 | TRBV29-1 | NA | TRBD1 | TGCAGCGTTGCCCTAACAGGGGGCCGGTATGGCTACACCTTC | CSVALTGGRYGYTF
TRBJ2-7 | TRBV7-2 | NA | NA | TGTGCCAGCAGCTTATGGCAGGAGATGATACGAGGGCAGTACTTC | CASSLWQEMIRGQYF
TRBJ2-7 | TRBV5-6 | few | TRBD2 | TGTGCCAGCAGCCCACCAGGTAGCGGGGGATACGAGCAGTACTTC | CASSPPGSGGYEQYF
TRBJ2-5 | TRBV5-1 | NA | TRBD1 | TGCGCCAGCAGCCCCCTAACCGGGACAGGTACTTCGGAGACCCAGTACTTC | CASSPLTGTGTSETQYF
TRBJ2-7 | TRBV7-7 | many | TRBD2 | TGTGCCAGCAGCGCTCTAGCGGAGACCAGCTACGAGCAGTACTTC | CASSALAETSYEQYF
TRBJ2-1 | TRBV2 | many | NA | TGTGCCAGCAGTGTTGACAGAGGCCATGTGGGTGAGCAGTTCTTC | CASSVDRGHVGEQFF
TRBJ2-3 | TRBV29-1 | few | TRBD1 | TGCAGCATAAAGGACAGGTCGGTCGCAGATACGCAGTATTTT | CSIKDRSVADTQYF
TRBJ2-1 | TRBV27 | many | NA | TGTGCCAGCATCCCCCGGGGGCCGGACAATGAGCAGTTCTTC | CASIPRGPDNEQFF
TRBJ1-2 | TRBV20-1 | few | NA | TGCAGTGCTTTAAGACTCAGGGATAACTATGGCTACACCTTC | CSALRLRDNYGYTF
TRBJ2-5 | TRBV20-1 | NA | NA | TGCAGTGCTAGAGGGAGGGAAGACAGCCAAGAGACCCAGTACTTC | CSARGREDSQETQYF
TRBJ1-2 | TRBV12-3/TRBV12-4 | NA | TRBD1 | TGTGCCAGCAGCTTATGGGACAGCTATGGCTACACCTTC | CASSLWDSYGYTF
TRBJ1-5 | TRBV4-3 | many | NA | TGCGCCAGCAGCCCCTCCTTCGGTGCGGGGACGGTGGGCAATCAGCCCCAGCATTTT | CASSPSFGAGTVGNQPQHF
TRBJ2-5 | TRBV6-2/TRBV6-3 | few | NA | TGTGCCAGCAGTTACGGGGACTCGACCCAGTACTTC | CASSYGDSTQYF